This is a list of T cell receptor beta chains from one sample in a study of siplizumab effects on memory and regulatory T cells. The protocol was immunoSEQ multiplex PCR, while the TCRdb copy is restricted to in-frame clones and leaves out a portion. The data show more than 90,000 clones, 90% to 95% seen once. Sequenced: non-Treg CD4+ T cells sorted from blood. The receptors stem from a human donor in good health. Both conserved end residues are part of each CDR3. A D gene is named only where the DNA matches it firmly. Expanded clones get a size class; other rows say once, few or many, or leave the size out.

TRBD1 | TRBJ1-3 | TRBV29-1 | - | TGCAGCGTTGAGACAGGGAAGGGAAACACCATATATTTT | CSVETGKGNTIYF
- | TRBJ2-7 | TRBV6-6 | - | TGTGCCGGCAGTCGTCGAGTGCATCCTTACTACGAGCAGTACTTC | CAGSRRVHPYYEQYF
TRBD2 | TRBJ2-7 | TRBV10-3 | - | TGTGCCATCAGCTCGCGGGAGGCGCTGGGCCTCGAGCAGTACTTC | CAISSREALGLEQYF
- | TRBJ2-1 | TRBV19 | - | TGTGCCAGTAGACCACCGGGACTGGAGTACAATGAGCAGTTCTTC | CASRPPGLEYNEQFF
- | TRBJ1-2 | TRBV28 | - | TGTGCCAGCAGTTTATTTGAGCAGGGAAGTGGCTACACCTTC | CASSLFEQGSGYTF
TRBD1 | TRBJ1-6 | TRBV6-4 | - | TGTGCCAGCAGTACAGGGGATAATTCACCCCTCCACTTT | CASSTGDNSPLHF
- | TRBJ1-1 | TRBV28 | - | TGTGCCAGCAGCAGAAACACTGAAGCTTTCTTT | CASSRNTEAFF
- | TRBJ2-7 | TRBV4-1 | - | TGCGCCAGCAGCCATTGGCCGCAGGGGACCTACGAGCAGTACTTC | CASSHWPQGTYEQYF
TRBD1 | TRBJ1-1 | TRBV7-8 | - | TGTGCCAGCAGCTTAGCGCTTACAGGGGGCGGGAACACTGAAGCTTTCTTT | CASSLALTGGGNTEAFF
TRBD1 | TRBJ2-5 | TRBV5-4 | - | TGTGCCAGCAGCTTAGGACAGGGAGGAGAGACCCAGTACTTC | CASSLGQGGETQYF
TRBD2 | TRBJ2-7 | TRBV11-2 | - | TGTGCCAGCAGCGCCGCCCGGACTAGCGGGATGGGGGAGCAGTACTTC | CASSAARTSGMGEQYF
- | TRBJ2-1 | TRBV28 | - | TGTGCCAGCAGTTCTAATAGGGCAGCCGCCTACAATGAGCAGTTCTTC | CASSSNRAAAYNEQFF
- | TRBJ2-7 | TRBV2 | - | TGTGCCAGCAGCCCCAGACTAGACGGCGAGCAGTACTTC | CASSPRLDGEQYF
- | TRBJ2-1 | TRBV7-9 | once | TGTGCCAGCAGCCCCGACGGGGGCGCCGGCTACAATGAGCAGTTCTTC | CASSPDGGAGYNEQFF
- | TRBJ2-1 | TRBV5-6 | - | TGTGCCAGCAGCTTAGGGGCAAGGCGGGACCCCCTCAATGAGCAGTTCTTC | CASSLGARRDPLNEQFF
TRBD1 | TRBJ2-7 | TRBV5-4 | few | TGTGCCAGCAGCCGGGACAGGGCGGCCTACGAGCAGTACTTC | CASSRDRAAYEQYF
- | TRBJ1-2 | TRBV11-2 | - | TGTGCCAGCAGTGAAGGTCCAGGGTATCGCACAAACTATGGCTACACCTTC | CASSEGPGYRTNYGYTF
- | TRBJ2-7 | TRBV27 | - | TGTGCCAGCAGTTTAAGGTGGGTGGCCGGACAATCATGGCTCGAGCAGTACTTC | CASSLRWVAGQSWLEQYF
- | TRBJ2-7 | TRBV29-1 | - | TGCAGCGTCTATTTGACAGGGAGGGGCGAGCAGTACTTC | CSVYLTGRGEQYF
- | TRBJ2-5 | TRBV30 | - | TGTGCCTGGAGTAGGAATCAAGAGACCCAGTACTTC | CAWSRNQETQYF
TRBD1 | TRBJ2-2 | TRBV5-1 | - | TGCGCCAGCAGCTTGACGACAGGGTACACCGGGGAGCTGTTTTTT | CASSLTTGYTGELFF
TRBD1 | TRBJ2-3 | TRBV19 | - | TGTGCCAGTAGGGACGGGACAGGGGGGTATACGCAGTATTTT | CASRDGTGGYTQYF
TRBD1 | TRBJ2-7 | TRBV30 | - | TGTGCCTGGACTAGACAGGGGGGCCTTCCCTACGAGCAGTACTTC | CAWTRQGGLPYEQYF
TRBD2 | TRBJ2-1 | TRBV19 | - | TGTGCCAGTAGTACGGCCCCGGGGGGAAACAATGAGCAGTTCTTC | CASSTAPGGNNEQFF
- | TRBJ1-1 | TRBV30 | - | TGTGCCTGGAGAAGCTATTACACTGAAGCTTTCTTT | CAWRSYYTEAFF
TRBD2 | TRBJ2-7 | TRBV5-1 | - | TGCGCCAGCAGCACAACTAGCGGAGCCTACGAGCAGTACTTC | CASSTTSGAYEQYF
TRBD1 | TRBJ1-1 | TRBV2 | - | TGTGCCAGCAGTGCGGCAGGGGGTAGGAACACTGAAGCTTTCTTT | CASSAAGGRNTEAFF
- | TRBJ2-6 | TRBV19 | - | TGTGCCAGTAGCCGTTTCCGAGGGACCCACCAGGCAACTACTGGGGCCAACGTCCTGACTTTC | CASSRFRGTHQATTGANVLTF
- | TRBJ1-1 | TRBV6-5 | once | TGTGCCAGCAGTTACTCCCGGGTAAGCACTGAAGCTTTCTTT | CASSYSRVSTEAFF
- | TRBJ2-7 | TRBV28 | - | TGTGCCAGCAACCTAAGTGGGGGACCTAGCTACGAGCAGTACTTC | CASNLSGGPSYEQYF
TRBD2 | TRBJ2-5 | TRBV15 | - | TGTGCCACCAGCAGATCCCTATCTAGCGGGAGAGAGACCCAGTACTTC | CATSRSLSSGRETQYF
- | TRBJ1-1 | TRBV2 | - | TGTGCCAGCAAACGGGACTTACCAAATCCCGCGGCTTTCTTT | CASKRDLPNPAAFF
- | TRBJ1-6 | TRBV30 | - | TGTGCCTGGAGTGTACGCCTGGCACCCCTCCACTTT | CAWSVRLAPLHF
- | TRBJ2-7 | TRBV5-1 | - | TGCGCCAGCAGCTTGGAGGTAATTCAGGGTGACGACGAGCAGTACTTC | CASSLEVIQGDDEQYF
- | TRBJ2-7 | TRBV5-1 | - | TGCGCCAGCACTACCGTCGCCGGGGCCTACGAGCAGTACTTC | CASTTVAGAYEQYF
- | TRBJ2-7 | TRBV21-1 | - | TGTGCCAGCAGCACGTACCGGGACAGCTTCTCCTACGAGCAGTACTTC | CASSTYRDSFSYEQYF
TRBD1 | TRBJ1-5 | TRBV5-5 | - | TGTGCCAGCAGCCCAGGACAGGGCTATCAGCCCCAGCATTTT | CASSPGQGYQPQHF
TRBD1 | TRBJ1-5 | TRBV19 | - | TGTGCCAGTAGTATATTCATTTCGGGACAGGGGGGCAATCAGCCCCAGCATTTT | CASSIFISGQGGNQPQHF